Listed below are T cell receptor beta chains from one sample, sequenced in a study of T-cell reconstitution after alpha-beta-depleted transplantation in children. TCRdb used MiXCR to reprocess the PCR reads, holding one entry per CDR3 protein. This table has about 230,000 distinct CDR3 sequences, 12% appearing once. The source was PBMCs from the stem cell graft donor, collected from the stem cell graft. Receptors originate from a human donor who donated a stem cell graft to a child with acute lymphoblastic leukemia. Each CDR3 is given with its conserved first and last residue. Each record gives: clone size, D gene, V gene, J gene, CDR3 DNA, CDR3 protein. D genes are given only for firm matches. Part of the rows lack a size; the others show once, few, many or a class for expanded clones.

size: many; D: NA; V: TRBV7-9; J: TRBJ2-1; DNA: TGTGCCAGCAGCTTACACAACAAAAAATCCAATGAGCAGTTCTTC; CDR3: CASSLHNKKSNEQFF
size: many; D: NA; V: TRBV19; J: TRBJ1-1; DNA: TGTGCCAGTAGTCTATACAGGGCCACTGAAGCTTTCTTT; CDR3: CASSLYRATEAFF
size: many; D: NA; V: TRBV4-1; J: TRBJ2-5; DNA: TGCGCCAGCAGCCCACCAATCCAAGAGACCCAGTACTTC; CDR3: CASSPPIQETQYF
size: many; D: NA; V: TRBV28; J: TRBJ1-3; DNA: TGTGCCAGCAGTCCATCAGTGGCTGGAAACACCATATATTTT; CDR3: CASSPSVAGNTIYF
size: many; D: TRBD2; V: TRBV4-3; J: TRBJ2-3; DNA: TGCGCCAGCAGCCAAGGGGGACTAGCTAGTGCGCAGTATTTT; CDR3: CASSQGGLASAQYF
size: few; D: TRBD2; V: TRBV7-9; J: TRBJ2-1; DNA: TGTGCCAGCAGCTTATTAGGGACTAGCAATGAGCAGTTCTTC; CDR3: CASSLLGTSNEQFF
size: many; D: NA; V: TRBV20-1; J: TRBJ2-1; DNA: TGCAGTGCTAGAGATGGTCTCTCCGTGAACGATGAGCAGTTCTTC; CDR3: CSARDGLSVNDEQFF
size: many; D: NA; V: TRBV29-1; J: TRBJ2-7; DNA: TGCAGCGTTGGGGAACAGGGACCCGGTCTCGAGCAGTACTTC; CDR3: CSVGEQGPGLEQYF
size: few; D: NA; V: TRBV7-8; J: TRBJ1-1; DNA: TGTGCCAGCAGCTTCAAAGGCCCAGGGGTAAACACTGAAGCTTTCTTT; CDR3: CASSFKGPGVNTEAFF
size: NA; D: NA; V: TRBV6-1; J: TRBJ1-5; DNA: TGTGCCAGCAGCCCCAGTTACTCCCGACTTAGCAATCAGCCCCAGCATTTT; CDR3: CASSPSYSRLSNQPQHF
size: many; D: NA; V: TRBV27; J: TRBJ2-2; DNA: TGTGCCAGCAGCCCCGGGGGAGGGCTGTTTTTT; CDR3: CASSPGGGLFF
size: many; D: NA; V: TRBV7-2; J: TRBJ2-5; DNA: TGTGCCAGCAGCTCCCTATTAAGAGAGACCCAGTACTTC; CDR3: CASSSLLRETQYF
size: many; D: TRBD2; V: TRBV24-1; J: TRBJ2-1; DNA: TGTGCCACCAGTTCACTAGCGGGAGGTGGTAGTGAGCAGTTCTTC; CDR3: CATSSLAGGGSEQFF
size: many; D: NA; V: TRBV7-9; J: TRBJ2-5; DNA: TGTGCCAGCAGCTCCCTGGGGGCTAGCCAAGAGACCCAGTACTTC; CDR3: CASSSLGASQETQYF
size: many; D: NA; V: TRBV10-1; J: TRBJ2-3; DNA: TGCGCCAGCAGTGAGAGGGCCACGGTGCGGACAGATACGCAGTATTTT; CDR3: CASSERATVRTDTQYF